This entry lists 4 T cell receptor beta chains sequenced from one sample in a study of response to subunit inactivated influenza vaccine. TCRdb fed the RT-PCR reads into MiXCR, producing one record per CDR3 protein. Among around 200,000 distinct CDR3 sequences listed, about an eighth were seen once. A further study also used this sample, focusing on T cells expressing NK-cell markers. That paper notes: 5'RACE template switching built TCR beta cDNA with unique molecular identifiers.

Sequencing used CD8+ T cells sorted from PBMCs, obtained 12 days after vaccination. These TCRs come from a man in his fifties or sixties who received an inactivated influenza vaccine.

The rearrangement uses TRBV9 and TRBJ2-1; 7 nucleotides line up with TRBD1. There are 15 residues in the CDR3. V dropped 5 bases and J dropped 4; count of bases not matched to a gene: 9. The germline CDR1 and CDR2 sequences are SGDLS and YYNGEE. The CDR3 reads CASSPGQVIYNEQFF. As DNA, the CDR3 is TGTGCCAGCAGTCCCGGACAGGTGATATACAATGAGCAGTTCTTC.

The rearrangement joins TRBV19 to TRBJ2-7; either TRBD1 or TRBD2 may supply D (5 bases each). V was trimmed by 6 bases and J by 5 bases, leaving 14 bases between them. The CDR3 spans 13 residues. Germline V gene data show CDR1 as LNHDA and CDR2 as SQIVND (reference sequence). CDR3 nucleotide sequence: TGTGCCAGTAGAGGATTGGGGGACCACGAGCAGTACTTC. It encodes CASRGLGDHEQYF.

This clonotype was observed a handful of times. This chain connects TRBV20-1 to TRBJ2-7; no clear D. Germline V gene lookup returns CDR1 DFQATT and CDR2 SNEGSKA (reference sequence). With 1 base removed from V and 2 bases from J, the gap between germline ends came to 9 bases. The length of the CDR3 is 13 residues. For the CDR3, the DNA is TGCAGTGCTAGAGGAGTAGAAGCCTACGAGCAGTACTTC. Translation: CSARGVEAYEQYF.

This chain connects TRBV7-9 to TRBJ2-2, with D tentatively TRBD1 or TRBD2 (5 bases each). Deletions cut 6 bases from V and 4 bases from J, with 9 bases between. Germline CDR1 SEHNR, CDR2 FQNEAQ (reference sequence). The CDR3 covers 13 residues. DNA for the CDR3: TGTGCCAGCAGATCGGGACGCACCGGGGAGCTGTTTTTT. This encodes CASRSGRTGELFF.